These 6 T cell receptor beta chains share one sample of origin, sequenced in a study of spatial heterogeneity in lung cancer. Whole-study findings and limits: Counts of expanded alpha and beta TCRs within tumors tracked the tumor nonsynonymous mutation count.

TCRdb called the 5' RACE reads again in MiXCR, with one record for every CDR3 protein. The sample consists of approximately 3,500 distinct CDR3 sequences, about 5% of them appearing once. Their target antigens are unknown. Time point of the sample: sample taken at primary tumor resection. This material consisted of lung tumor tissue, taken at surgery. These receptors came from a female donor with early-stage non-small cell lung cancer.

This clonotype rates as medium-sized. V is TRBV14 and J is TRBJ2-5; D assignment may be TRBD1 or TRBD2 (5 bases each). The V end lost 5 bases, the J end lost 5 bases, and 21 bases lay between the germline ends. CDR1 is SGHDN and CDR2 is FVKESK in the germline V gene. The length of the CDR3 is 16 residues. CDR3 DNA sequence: TGTGCCAGCAGCAAGGGGAAGTGGTCTAGCCGCGAGACCCAGTACTTC. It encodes CASSKGKWSSRETQYF.

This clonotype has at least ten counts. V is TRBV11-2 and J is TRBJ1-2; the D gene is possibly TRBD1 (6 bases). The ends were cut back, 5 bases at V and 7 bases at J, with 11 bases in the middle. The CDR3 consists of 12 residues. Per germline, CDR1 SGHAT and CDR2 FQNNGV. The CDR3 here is CASSQGQFGYTF. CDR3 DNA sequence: TGTGCCAGCAGCCAGGGGCAGTTTGGCTACACCTTC.

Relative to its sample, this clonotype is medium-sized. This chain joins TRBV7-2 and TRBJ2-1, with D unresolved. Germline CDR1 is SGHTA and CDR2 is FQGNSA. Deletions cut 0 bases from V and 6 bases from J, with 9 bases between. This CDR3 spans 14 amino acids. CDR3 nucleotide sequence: TGTGCCAGCAGCTTAGCCATCCCGGGCAATGAGCAGTTCTTC. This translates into CASSLAIPGNEQFF.

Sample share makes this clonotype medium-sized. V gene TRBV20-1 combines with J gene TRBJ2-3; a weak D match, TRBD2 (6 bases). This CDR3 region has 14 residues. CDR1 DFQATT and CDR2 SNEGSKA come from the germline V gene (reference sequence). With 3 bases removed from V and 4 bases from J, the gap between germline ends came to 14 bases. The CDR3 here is CSASRSWGADTQYF. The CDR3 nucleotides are TGCAGTGCTAGCCGGTCGTGGGGGGCAGATACGCAGTATTTT.

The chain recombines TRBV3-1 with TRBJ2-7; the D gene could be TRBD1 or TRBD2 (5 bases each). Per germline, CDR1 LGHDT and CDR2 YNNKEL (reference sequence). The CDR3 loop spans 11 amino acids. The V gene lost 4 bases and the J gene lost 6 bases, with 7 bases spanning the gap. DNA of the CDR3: TGTGCCAGCAGCCTCGGGGCCGAGCAGTACTTC. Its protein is CASSLGAEQYF.

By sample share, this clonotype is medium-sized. As DNA, the CDR3 is TGTGCCAGCTCATCACGAGCCGCCCTGCAAGAGACCCAGTACTTC. Translation gives CASSSRAALQETQYF. The chain combines TRBV18 with TRBJ2-5; D not resolved. The germline V gene encodes CDR1 KGHSH and CDR2 LQKENI. This CDR3 region has 15 residues. Trimming pared 5 bases from V and 2 bases from J, leaving 15 bases between. The full variable domain, completed using reference TRBV18 and TRBJ2-5, is NAGVMQNPRHLVRRRGQEARLRCSPMKGHSHVYWYRQLPEEGLKFMVYLQKENIIDESGMPKERFSAEFPKEGPSILRIQQVVRGDSAAYFCASSSRAALQETQYFGPGTRLLVL.